The next 27 T cell receptor beta chains were all read from a single sample in a study of cytomegalovirus exposure and HLA in healthy donors. The study ran its PCR with 60 Vbeta and 13 Jbeta primers. This table comes from immunoSEQ multiplex PCR, and its TCRdb copy is limited to in-frame clones, with some not included. The repertoire includes some 200,000 clones, 60% to 80% of them detected once, and under 3% sits in the top ten. Input material: PBMCs. The receptors originated from a woman in her twenties or thirties in good health and CMV-seronegative.

V is TRBV28 and J is TRBJ1-5, with no clear D. The V gene lost 3 bases and the J gene lost 4 bases, with 7 bases spanning the gap. CDR3 length: 13 residues. Per the germline V gene, CDR1 is MDHEN and CDR2 is SYDVKM. The CDR3 here is CASSFPGNQPQHF. The CDR3 region has the DNA TGTGCCAGCAGTTTCCCCGGGAATCAGCCCCAGCATTTT.

The chain links TRBV29-1 to TRBJ2-1, with a possible D match to TRBD1 (5 bases). CDR1 and CDR2 (germline): SQVTM, ANQGSEA. V shed 7 bases and J shed 4 bases, with 11 bases lying between them. The length of the CDR3 is 12 residues. The CDR3 nucleotides read TGCAGCGGGGGCGGATATTACAATGAGCAGTTCTTC. It specifies CSGGGYYNEQFF.

This clone was counted a single time. V and J are TRBV18 and TRBJ2-5, with 7 bases lining up with TRBD2. The CDR3 consists of 17 residues. Germline assignment: CDR1 KGHSH and CDR2 LQKENI. V trimming: 2 bases; J trimming: 4 bases; junction bases outside the gene matches: 13. The CDR3 reads CASSPKSGKGHGETQYF. CDR3 DNA sequence: TGTGCCAGCTCACCAAAGAGCGGGAAAGGCCATGGAGAGACCCAGTACTTC. Full variable domain (missing parts from reference TRBV18 and TRBJ2-5): NAGVMQNPRHLVRRRGQEARLRCSPMKGHSHVYWYRQLPEEGLKFMVYLQKENIIDESGMPKERFSAEFPKEGPSILRIQQVVRGDSAAYFCASSPKSGKGHGETQYFGPGTRLLVL.

This chain links TRBV6-5 with TRBJ1-2; 9 positions match TRBD1. CDR3 length equals 13 residues. The ends lost 6 bases at V and 7 bases at J; junction bases unmatched: 6. Germline V lookup: CDR1 MNHEY, CDR2 SVGAGI. The CDR3 region is CASREGQGFGYTF. CDR3 sequence (DNA): TGTGCCAGCAGGGAGGGACAGGGTTTTGGCTACACCTTC.

The genes are TRBV7-9 and TRBJ2-7, with 13 bases fitting TRBD2. With V trimmed by 3 bases and J by 6 bases, 2 bases remained unmatched. Germline V gives CDR1 SEHNR, CDR2 FQNEAQ (reference sequence). The CDR3 sequence is 14 residues long. The CDR3 protein is CASSLTSGGSEQYF. The CDR3 coding sequence is TGTGCCAGCAGCTTGACTAGCGGGGGGAGCGAGCAGTACTTC.

The J gene is TRBJ1-2, the V gene TRBV7-9; D is ambiguous. V lost 1 base and J 2 bases, leaving 14 bases between the germline ends. The CDR3 has 16 residues. Germline values: CDR1 SEHNR, CDR2 FQNEAQ (reference sequence). The CDR3 loop is CASSLGEGSRNYGYTF. DNA of the CDR3: TGTGCCAGCAGCTTAGGGGAGGGATCAAGGAACTATGGCTACACCTTC.

The V call is TRBV18, the J call TRBJ1-1, with 9 bases fitting TRBD1. The CDR3 consists of 15 residues. The germline gives CDR1 KGHSH, CDR2 LQKENI. V was clipped by 4 bases and J by 3 bases; unmatched bases: 6. CDR3 sequence reads: CASSLRTGVDTEAFF. For the CDR3, the DNA is TGTGCCAGCTCACTTAGGACAGGGGTCGACACTGAAGCTTTCTTT.

This clone has a single count. The chain is built from TRBV6-5 and TRBJ2-1; the D gene is possibly TRBD2 (6 bases). The CDR3 is 14 residues long. Germline CDR1 reads MNHEY; CDR2 reads SVGAGI. Between the trimmed V and J ends, which lost 6 bases and 4 bases, there was a span of 13 bases. The CDR3 nucleotides are TGTGCCAGCAGCCTGTGGGGGGATTACAATGAGCAGTTCTTC. Its translation is CASSLWGDYNEQFF.

A few counts support this clone. The gene calls are TRBV11-2 and TRBJ2-5, with D perhaps matching TRBD1 (5 bases). The V gene's germline CDR1 is SGHAT and CDR2 FQNNGV. V was pared by 1 base and J by 8 bases, with 23 bases between. The CDR3 runs to 17 residues. The DNA of the CDR3 is TGTGCCAGCAGCTTAGGGTGGGGCTCCCGGCCGGGTCGAACCCAGTACTTC. This sequence encodes CASSLGWGSRPGRTQYF. Filled out from reference TRBV11-2 and TRBJ2-5, the complete variable domain reads EAGVAQSPRYKIIEKRQSVAFWCNPISGHATLYWYQQILGQGPKLLIQFQNNGVVDDSQLPKDRFSAERLKGVDSTLKIQPAKLEDSAVYLCASSLGWGSRPGRTQYFGPGTRLLVL.

The rearrangement links TRBV5-6 to TRBJ2-7; D remains unclear. The CDR3 is made up of 12 amino acids. The ends were cut back, 2 bases at V and 6 bases at J, with 9 bases in the middle. In germline, CDR1 is SGHDT, CDR2 YYEEEE. The CDR3 region has the DNA TGTGCCAGCAGCTTTGGCTCGGGCGAGCAGTACTTC. It specifies CASSFGSGEQYF.

V and J are TRBV28 and TRBJ1-6; 7 bases are shared with TRBD1. The CDR3 is 15 residues long. Germline trimming cut 2 bases from V and 4 bases from J; bases unmatched to any gene: 2. Per the germline V gene, CDR1 is MDHEN and CDR2 is SYDVKM. In DNA form, the CDR3 reads TGTGCCAGCAGTTTAGACAGGGAGTATAATTCACCCCTCCACTTT. Translating it yields CASSLDREYNSPLHF.

J is TRBJ2-1 and V is TRBV9; weak D call: TRBD1 (6 bases). The length of the CDR3 is 16 residues. Germline V gene data show CDR1 as SGDLS and CDR2 as YYNGEE. V lost 1 base and J 4 bases, leaving 15 bases between the germline ends. CDR3 DNA sequence: TGTGCCAGCAGCGTACGAACCGGGACAAATTACAATGAGCAGTTCTTC. It encodes CASSVRTGTNYNEQFF.

V is TRBV7-2 and J is TRBJ2-7; TRBD1 aligns across 7 bases. CDR3 length: 14 residues. Looked up from germline, CDR1 is SGHTA and CDR2 is FQGNSA. J gave up 7 bases and V 2 bases, and 8 bases lay outside the gene matches. In nucleotides, the CDR3 is TGTGCCAGCAGCTTAAGAGGGGGCGAGTATGAGCAGTACTTC. It specifies CASSLRGGEYEQYF.

This chain uses TRBV7-3 with TRBJ2-3; 13 nucleotides align to TRBD2. The V and J ends lost 5 bases and 1 base, in that order; junction bases with no gene match: 6. The CDR3 consists of 17 residues. CDR1 is SGHTA and CDR2 is FQGTGA in the germline V gene. Written as DNA, the CDR3 is TGTGCCAGCAGCCAGACTAGCGGGGGGTCCCGCACAGATACGCAGTATTTT. Translated, it gives CASSQTSGGSRTDTQYF.

V is TRBV5-4 and J is TRBJ2-5, with TRBD1 as a possible D gene (5 bases). Germline CDR1 is SGHNT and CDR2 is YYREEE (reference sequence). There are 15 residues in the CDR3. The V end was cut by 2 bases, the J end by 1 base, with 12 bases between. The CDR3 DNA sequence: TGTGCCAGCAGCTTTAGACAGAGAGCCCAAGAGACCCAGTACTTC. Translation: CASSFRQRAQETQYF.

This chain connects TRBV7-6 to TRBJ2-3; 7 bases are shared with TRBD2. Per the germline V gene, CDR1 is SGHVS and CDR2 is FNYEAQ. J was trimmed by 7 bases and V by 5 bases; bases with no gene match: 9. CDR3 length equals 14 residues. DNA for the CDR3: TGTGCCAGCAGCCCCGGGACTAAGACAAATACGCAGTATTTT. It encodes CASSPGTKTNTQYF.

This clone was seen only a few times. The chain links TRBV7-9 to TRBJ2-2, with TRBD2 identical over 9 bases. The length of the CDR3 is 15 residues. CDR1 is SEHNR, CDR2 FQNEAQ, per germline (reference sequence). J was trimmed by 4 bases and V by 6 bases; bases with no gene match: 6. The CDR3 DNA is TGTGCCAGCAGTTTTAGCGGGAGAGGCACCGGGGAGCTGTTTTTT. Protein: CASSFSGRGTGELFF.

The chain links TRBV23-1 to TRBJ1-1, with D possibly being TRBD1 (6 bases). TRBV23-1 is an ORF, and what it does is uncertain. The V and J ends lost 8 bases and 7 bases respectively, with 14 bases between them. The CDR3 consists of 12 residues. In nucleotides, the CDR3 is TGCGCCAGCGGGGAACAGGGCTGTGAAGCTTTCTTT. It translates to CASGEQGCEAFF.

The V gene is TRBV5-1, the J gene TRBJ1-2, with 12 positions matching TRBD1. The CDR3 length is 17 residues. The ends lost 3 bases at V and 5 bases at J; junction bases unmatched: 11. Germline CDR1 reads SGHRS; CDR2 reads YFSETQ. CDR3 in amino acids: CASSSQPGQGAFYGYTF. In DNA, the CDR3 is TGCGCCAGCAGCTCTCAACCGGGACAGGGGGCCTTTTATGGCTACACCTTC.

This clone appeared a few times. The chain uses TRBV19 and TRBJ2-7, with 7 positions matching TRBD1. Germline lookup yields CDR1 LNHDA and CDR2 SQIVND (reference sequence). The CDR3 spans 14 residues. The junction had 6 bases not matched to a gene; V was cut back by 1 base and J by 6 bases. The CDR3 DNA reads TGTGCCAGTAGTATAGGACAGGGACCGGGCGAGCAGTACTTC. It specifies CASSIGQGPGEQYF.

The rearrangement uses TRBV28 and TRBJ2-3; no definite D call. This CDR3 is built from 12 residues. V was cut by 7 bases and J by 5 bases, with 10 bases left in between. CDR1 and CDR2 (germline): MDHEN, SYDVKM. The CDR3 DNA follows: TGTGCCAGCACTTACGTCGGAGATACGCAGTATTTT. It is translated as CASTYVGDTQYF.

The chain has TRBV18 and TRBJ2-5; D gene ambiguous. This CDR3 spans 12 amino acids. Trimming took 0 bases from V and 5 from J, leaving 4 bases between them. The germline V gene has CDR1 KGHSH and CDR2 LQKENI. Written as DNA, the CDR3 is TGTGCCAGCTCACCACCGGAGGAGACCCAGTACTTC. Protein sequence: CASSPPEETQYF. Complete variable domain (other parts from reference TRBV18 and TRBJ2-5): NAGVMQNPRHLVRRRGQEARLRCSPMKGHSHVYWYRQLPEEGLKFMVYLQKENIIDESGMPKERFSAEFPKEGPSILRIQQVVRGDSAAYFCASSPPEETQYFGPGTRLLVL.

The rearrangement links TRBV5-1 to TRBJ2-3, with 12 bases aligning to TRBD2. The CDR3 sequence is 16 residues long. CDR1 is SGHRS and CDR2 is YFSETQ in the germline V gene. Trimming took 3 bases from V and 6 from J; bases not matched to a gene: 8. The CDR3 DNA reads TGCGCCAGCAGCTGGCTAGCGGGGGGGCTGGCGGATACGCAGTATTTT. It codes for CASSWLAGGLADTQYF. The full variable domain, in which reference TRBV5-1 and TRBJ2-3 provide the parts outside the CDR3, is KAGVTQTPRYLIKTRGQQVTLSCSPISGHRSVSWYQQTPGQGLQFLFEYFSETQRNKGNFPGRFSGRQFSNSRSEMNVSTLELGDSALYLCASSWLAGGLADTQYFGPGTRLTVL.

There are a few counts of this clone. This rearrangement joins TRBV7-8 to TRBJ1-3; the D is unclear. Germline-derived CDR1 and CDR2 are SGHVS and FQNEAQ. The V and J ends lost 5 bases and 1 base respectively, with 21 bases between them. This CDR3 is 18 amino acids long. This chain's CDR3 is CASSPRRGLPSSGNTIYF. Written as DNA, the CDR3 is TGTGCCAGCAGCCCTCGTAGAGGCCTACCGAGTTCTGGAAACACCATATATTTT.

This chain links TRBV5-8 with TRBJ2-5; possible D gene TRBD1, 5 bases. Germline CDR1 is SGHTS and CDR2 is YDEGEE. Trimming took 2 bases from V and 2 from J, leaving 10 bases between them. This CDR3 spans 14 amino acids. As DNA, the CDR3 is TGTGCCAGCAGCTTTAGGACATTTCAAGAGACCCAGTACTTC. Its protein is CASSFRTFQETQYF.

The chain links TRBV5-1 to TRBJ1-4; TRBD1 might be the D (5 bases). The CDR3 runs to 17 residues. V was shortened by 4 bases and J by 7 bases, with 23 bases between the two germline ends. Germline-derived CDR1 and CDR2 are SGHRS and YFSETQ. This CDR3 reads CASSRGGPLAVGEKLFF. DNA of the CDR3: TGCGCCAGCAGCCGGGGGGGACCCCTGGCCGTTGGTGAAAAACTGTTTTTT.

The rearrangement links TRBV29-1 to TRBJ2-3; 10 bases are shared with TRBD2. The length of the CDR3 is 15 residues. Germline CDR1 and CDR2: SQVTM and ANQGSEA. With 5 bases clipped from V and 6 bases from J, the junction kept 11 bases outside the gene matches. The CDR3 loop reads CSVPAEREGSDTQYF. The CDR3 nucleotides read TGCAGCGTTCCTGCCGAGCGGGAGGGGTCGGATACGCAGTATTTT.